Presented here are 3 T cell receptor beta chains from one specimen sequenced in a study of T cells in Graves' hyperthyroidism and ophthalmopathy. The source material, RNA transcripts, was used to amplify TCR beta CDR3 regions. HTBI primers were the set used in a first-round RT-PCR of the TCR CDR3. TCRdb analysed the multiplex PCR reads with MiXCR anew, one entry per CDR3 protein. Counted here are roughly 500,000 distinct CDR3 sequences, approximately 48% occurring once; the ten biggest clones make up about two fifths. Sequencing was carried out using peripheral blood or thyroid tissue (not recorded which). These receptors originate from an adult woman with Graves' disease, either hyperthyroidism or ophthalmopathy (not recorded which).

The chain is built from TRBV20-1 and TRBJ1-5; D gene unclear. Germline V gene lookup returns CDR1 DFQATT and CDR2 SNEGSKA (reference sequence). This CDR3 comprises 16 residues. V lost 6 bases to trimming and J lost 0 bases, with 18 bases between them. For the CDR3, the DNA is TGCAGTGCCCTGAAGGAGACAAGCTATAGCAATCAGCCCCAGCATTTT. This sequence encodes CSALKETSYSNQPQHF.

CDR3 DNA: TGTGCCACCAGCAGGGGAGGTTCCCGTGGGGTACATGAGCAGTTCTTC. Encoded protein: CATSRGGSRGVHEQFF. The chain links TRBV15 to TRBJ2-1, with a possible D match to TRBD2 (6 bases). Trimming took 3 bases from V and 8 from J, leaving 20 bases between them. This CDR3 has 16 amino acids. Germline V lookup: CDR1 LNHNV, CDR2 YYDKDF (reference sequence).

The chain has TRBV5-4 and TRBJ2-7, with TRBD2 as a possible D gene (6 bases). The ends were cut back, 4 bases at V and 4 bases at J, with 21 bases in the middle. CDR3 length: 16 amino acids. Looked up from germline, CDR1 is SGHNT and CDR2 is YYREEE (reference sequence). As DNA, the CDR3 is TGTGCCAGCAGCCCCGCCGACTGGGGAGGTCCTTACGAGCAGTACTTC. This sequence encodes CASSPADWGGPYEQYF.